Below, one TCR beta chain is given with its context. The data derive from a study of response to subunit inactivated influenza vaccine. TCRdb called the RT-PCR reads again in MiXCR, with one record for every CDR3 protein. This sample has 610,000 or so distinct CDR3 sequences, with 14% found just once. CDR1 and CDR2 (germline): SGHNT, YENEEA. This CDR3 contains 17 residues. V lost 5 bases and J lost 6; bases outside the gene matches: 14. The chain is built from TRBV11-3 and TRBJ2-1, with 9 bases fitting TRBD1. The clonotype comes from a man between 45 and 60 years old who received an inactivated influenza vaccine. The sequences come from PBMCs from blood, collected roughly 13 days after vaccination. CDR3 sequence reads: CASSPTNRDRAGNEQFF. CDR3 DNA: TGTGCCAGCAGCCCTACGAATCGGGACAGGGCGGGCAATGAGCAGTTCTTC.